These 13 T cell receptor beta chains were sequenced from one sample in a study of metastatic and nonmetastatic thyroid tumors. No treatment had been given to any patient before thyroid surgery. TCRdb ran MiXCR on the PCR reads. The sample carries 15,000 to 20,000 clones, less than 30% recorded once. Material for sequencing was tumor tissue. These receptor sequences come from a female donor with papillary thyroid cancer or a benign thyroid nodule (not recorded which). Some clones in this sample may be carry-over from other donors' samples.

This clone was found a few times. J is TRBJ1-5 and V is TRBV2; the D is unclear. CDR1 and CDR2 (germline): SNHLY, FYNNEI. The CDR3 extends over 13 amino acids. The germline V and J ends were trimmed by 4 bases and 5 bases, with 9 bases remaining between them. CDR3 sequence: CASSAFTHQPQHF. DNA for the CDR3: TGTGCCAGCAGTGCGTTCACTCATCAGCCCCAGCATTTT.

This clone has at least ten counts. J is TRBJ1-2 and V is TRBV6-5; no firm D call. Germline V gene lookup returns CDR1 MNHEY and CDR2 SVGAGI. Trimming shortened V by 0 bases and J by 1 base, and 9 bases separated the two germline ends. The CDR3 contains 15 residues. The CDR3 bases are TGTGCCAGCAGTTACTCCTATGACCTTAACTATGGCTACACCTTC. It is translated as CASSYSYDLNYGYTF.

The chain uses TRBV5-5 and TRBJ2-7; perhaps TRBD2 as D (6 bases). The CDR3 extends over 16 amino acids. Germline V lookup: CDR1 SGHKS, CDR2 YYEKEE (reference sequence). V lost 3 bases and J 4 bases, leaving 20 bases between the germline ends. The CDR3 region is CASSSTPSVGQYEQYF. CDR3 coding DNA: TGTGCCAGCAGCTCCACCCCTAGCGTGGGCCAGTACGAGCAGTACTTC.

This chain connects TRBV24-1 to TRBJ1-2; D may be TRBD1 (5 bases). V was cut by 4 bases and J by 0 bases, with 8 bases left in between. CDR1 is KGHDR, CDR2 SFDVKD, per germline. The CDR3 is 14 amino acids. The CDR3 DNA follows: TGTGCCACCAGTGAGGCAGGGTCTAACTATGGCTACACCTTC. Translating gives CATSEAGSNYGYTF.

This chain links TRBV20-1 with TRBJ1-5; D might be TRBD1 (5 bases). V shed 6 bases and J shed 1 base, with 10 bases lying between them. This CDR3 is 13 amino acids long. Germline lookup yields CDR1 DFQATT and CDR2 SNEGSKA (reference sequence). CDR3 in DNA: TGCAGTGCCATAGGGGTCAGCAATCAGCCCCAGCATTTT. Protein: CSAIGVSNQPQHF.

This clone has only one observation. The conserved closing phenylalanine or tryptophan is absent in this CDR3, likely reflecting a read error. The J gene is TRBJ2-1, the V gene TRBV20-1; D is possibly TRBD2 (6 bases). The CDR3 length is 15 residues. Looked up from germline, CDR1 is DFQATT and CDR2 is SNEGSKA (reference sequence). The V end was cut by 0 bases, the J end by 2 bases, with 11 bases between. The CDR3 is CSARDAGMTYNEQFS. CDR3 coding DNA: TGCAGTGCTAGAGATGCGGGGATGACCTACAATGAGCAGTTCTCC.

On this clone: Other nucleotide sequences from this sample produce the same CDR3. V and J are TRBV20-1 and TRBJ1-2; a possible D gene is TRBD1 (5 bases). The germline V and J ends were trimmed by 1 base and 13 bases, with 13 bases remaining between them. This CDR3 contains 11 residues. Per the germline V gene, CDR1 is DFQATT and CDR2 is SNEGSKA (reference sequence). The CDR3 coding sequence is TGCAGTGCTAGAGGGACACCAGTATGCACCTTC. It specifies CSARGTPVCTF.

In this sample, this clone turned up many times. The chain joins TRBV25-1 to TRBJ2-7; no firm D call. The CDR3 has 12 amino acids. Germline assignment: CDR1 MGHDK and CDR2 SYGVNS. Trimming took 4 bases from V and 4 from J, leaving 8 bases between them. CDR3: CASSGTGYEQYF. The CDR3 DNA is TGTGCCAGCAGTGGCACCGGTTACGAGCAGTACTTC.

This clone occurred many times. The CDR3 nucleotides read TGCAGTGCCACCACTAGCGGGAGGCCAGCCGAGACCCAGTACTTC. Protein sequence: CSATTSGRPAETQYF. The chain combines TRBV20-1 with TRBJ2-5, with 12 nucleotides matching TRBD2. Unmatched junction bases numbered 10, after V lost 6 bases and J lost 5 bases. In germline, CDR1 is DFQATT, CDR2 SNEGSKA (reference sequence). The CDR3 runs to 15 residues.

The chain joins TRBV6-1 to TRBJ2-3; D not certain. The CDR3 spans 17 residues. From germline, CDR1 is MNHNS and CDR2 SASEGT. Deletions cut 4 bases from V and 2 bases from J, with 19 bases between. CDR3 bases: TGTGCCAGCAGTGCCTTGGACCCACCAATTGTCACAGATACGCAGTATTTT. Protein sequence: CASSALDPPIVTDTQYF.

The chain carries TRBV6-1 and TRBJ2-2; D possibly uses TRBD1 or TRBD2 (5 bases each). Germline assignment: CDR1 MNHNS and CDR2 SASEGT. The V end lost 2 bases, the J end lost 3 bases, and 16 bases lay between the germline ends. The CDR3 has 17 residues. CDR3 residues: CASSEPLGTSYTGELFF. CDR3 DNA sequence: TGTGCCAGCAGTGAACCGCTTGGGACGAGTTACACCGGGGAGCTGTTTTTT.

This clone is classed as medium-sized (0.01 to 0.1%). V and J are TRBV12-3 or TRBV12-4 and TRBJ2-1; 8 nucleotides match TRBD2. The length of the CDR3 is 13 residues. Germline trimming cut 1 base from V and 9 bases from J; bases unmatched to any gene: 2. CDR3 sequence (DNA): TGTGCCAGCAGTTTAGAAACTAGCGGTGAGCAGTTCTTC. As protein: CASSLETSGEQFF.

CDR3 bases: TGTGCCAGCAGCCAAGATCTTTTGTGGCGGGAGCAGTTCTTC. Its translation: CASSQDLLWREQFF. The chain has TRBV14 and TRBJ2-1; no definite D call. V dropped 0 bases and J dropped 10 bases, with 13 bases sitting between them. Germline CDR1 reads SGHDN; CDR2 reads FVKESK. The length of the CDR3 is 14 residues.